A selection of T cell receptor beta chains follows, all from one sample in a study of CXCR4 blockade with PD-1 therapy in pancreatic cancer. TCRdb's table, derived via immunoSEQ multiplex PCR, lists solely in-frame clones and lacks some. The data contain 15,000 to 20,000 clones, around three quarters of them singletons. Sequencing used tumor tissue. The receptor set was obtained from a human donor with pancreatic ductal adenocarcinoma. CDR3s include the opening cysteine and the closing phenylalanine or tryptophan. The D gene is left open where the match is weak. For some rows the clone size is stated as once, few or many, or as a class when expanded; others skip it.

TRBV28	TRBJ1-1	NA	few	CASSFFGRAGRAEAFF
TRBV19	TRBJ2-1	NA	NA	CASTPGPEKDEQFF
TRBV14	TRBJ2-3	NA	NA	CASSYTIDTQYF
TRBV6-8	TRBJ1-1	NA	medium-sized	CASRNPLPGEAFF
TRBV28	TRBJ1-1	TRBD1	NA	CASSLITGGNTEAFF
TRBV28	TRBJ1-4	NA	NA	CASRSGLGRGFNEKLFF
TRBV18	TRBJ2-7	NA	NA	CASSLGPNEQYF
TRBV19	TRBJ2-5	TRBD1	once	CASRPVRTGGQETQYF
TRBV28	TRBJ2-5	NA	NA	CASSLLGVEGQETQYF
TRBV19	TRBJ2-1	TRBD2	NA	CASSTTSGRGDNEQFF